The 25 T cell receptor beta chains below were found in one sample sequenced in a study of CD8+CD57+ T cells in acquired aplastic anemia. Profiling that covered TCR beta VDJ and CDR3 relied on genomic DNA as its template. TCRdb re-called the reads with MiXCR, one entry per CDR3 protein. The table includes 200,000 to 250,000 distinct CDR3 sequences, 30% to 40% detected once. Sequenced: sorted CD4+, CD8+, or CD8+CD57+ T cells (not recorded which) from PBMCs. The receptors come from a human donor in good health, serving as a control.

This clonotype was observed a few times. The chain is built from TRBV24-1 and TRBJ2-3; 8 bases match TRBD2. This CDR3 contains 16 residues. The germline CDR1 and CDR2 sequences are KGHDR and SFDVKD. The trim removed 3 bases at V and 2 bases at J, leaving 6 bases unmatched. The CDR3 DNA follows: TGTGCCACCAGTGATCCCGGCGGGAGGAACACAGATACGCAGTATTTT. Translation gives CATSDPGGRNTDTQYF.

This clonotype was seen repeatedly, ten times or more. The chain couples TRBV5-4 to TRBJ2-5, with D perhaps matching TRBD2 (6 bases). The CDR3 runs to 14 residues. CDR1 is SGHNT, CDR2 YYREEE, per germline (reference sequence). V was shortened by 4 bases and J by 7 bases, with 17 bases between the two germline ends. CDR3 in amino acids: CASSSRVEGGTQYF. CDR3 coding DNA: TGTGCCAGCAGCAGCCGGGTGGAGGGAGGGACCCAGTACTTC.

This clonotype was seen repeatedly, ten times or more. The V call is TRBV6-1, the J call TRBJ2-7; either TRBD1 or TRBD2 may fit D (6 bases each). V was trimmed by 7 bases and J by 9 bases, leaving 22 bases between them. The CDR3 sequence is 14 residues long. Germline-derived CDR1 and CDR2 are MNHNS and SASEGT. The CDR3 coding sequence is TGTGCCAGCAAGGTTACCGTGGGGGGCGCGGGGCAGTACTTC. Residues: CASKVTVGGAGQYF.

A remark on this clonotype: Germline is not matched at one junction end, which may reflect a read error. The V and J genes are TRBV11-1 and TRBJ2-1; 12 nucleotides align to TRBD2. In germline, CDR1 is SGHAT, CDR2 FQDESV (reference sequence). This CDR3 is built from 14 residues. The CDR3 loop reads CASSRGLAGYEQLF. DNA for the CDR3: TGTGCCAGCAGCCGAGGACTAGCGGGATATGAGCAGCTCTTC.

Worth noting for this clonotype: One base away lies a much larger clone, so this may be a sequencing read error. J is TRBJ2-5 and V is TRBV20-1, with a possible D match to TRBD1 (6 bases). Germline-derived CDR1 and CDR2 are DFQATT and SNEGSKA (reference sequence). The CDR3 spans 15 residues. The chain's CDR3 is CSASSWGPGQETQHF. The CDR3 bases are TGCAGTGCCTCCTCTTGGGGGCCAGGGCAAGAGACCCAGCACTTC.

This clonotype was counted many times. The chain combines TRBV20-1 with TRBJ2-6; D gene ambiguous. Germline CDR1 reads DFQATT; CDR2 reads SNEGSKA (reference sequence). The CDR3 has 15 amino acids. V was pared by 8 bases and J by 1 base, with 15 bases between. The CDR3 sequence is CSTEGIGSGANVLTF. The CDR3 DNA reads as TGCAGTACTGAAGGGATCGGGTCTGGGGCCAACGTCCTGACTTTC.

This clonotype was seen ten or more times. The gene calls are TRBV7-2 and TRBJ2-3, with 8 bases matching TRBD2. Trimming at V came to 4 bases and at J to 1 base, leaving 7 bases not matched to a gene. The germline V gene has CDR1 SGHTA and CDR2 FQGNSA. The CDR3 is 16 residues long. In nucleotides, the CDR3 is TGTGCCAGCAGCTCCCGGGGGGGGATCGGCACAGATACGCAGTATTTT. Encoded protein: CASSSRGGIGTDTQYF.

The chain uses TRBV19 and TRBJ2-5, with 9 bases aligning to TRBD1. The CDR3 runs to 15 residues. The germline CDR1 and CDR2 sequences are LNHDA and SQIVND (reference sequence). V shed 4 bases and J 0 bases; nucleotides not matched to a gene: 3. The CDR3 sequence: CASSTRTGDQETQYF. CDR3 in DNA: TGTGCCAGTAGTACAAGGACAGGGGACCAAGAGACCCAGTACTTC.

The sample holds many counts of this clonotype. This chain connects TRBV10-3 to TRBJ1-5; maybe TRBD1 (5 bases). Germline V gives CDR1 ENHRY, CDR2 SYGVKD. Trimming shortened V by 6 bases and J by 4 bases, and 25 bases separated the two germline ends. This CDR3 has 18 amino acids. The CDR3 region is CAISQGLDETFGNQPQHF. The CDR3 DNA follows: TGTGCCATCAGCCAGGGATTGGATGAGACCTTTGGGAATCAGCCCCAGCATTTT.

The genes are TRBV5-5 and TRBJ1-5; a possible D gene is TRBD1 (6 bases). This CDR3 is 16 amino acids long. Trimming took off 5 bases at V and 4 bases at J, with 19 bases between the two ends. Per the germline V gene, CDR1 is SGHKS and CDR2 is YYEKEE (reference sequence). DNA of the CDR3: TGTGCCAGCAGGCATTACCAGGACAGACCTAATCAGCCCCAGCATTTT. Protein: CASRHYQDRPNQPQHF. The whole variable domain, filled in from reference TRBV5-5 and TRBJ1-5, reads DAGVTQSPTHLIKTRGQQVTLRCSPISGHKSVSWYQQVLGQGPQFIFQYYEKEERGRGNFPDRFSARQFPNYSSELNVNALLLGDSALYLCASRHYQDRPNQPQHFGDGTRLSIL.

This clonotype was detected many times. The rearrangement uses TRBV19 and TRBJ2-7; 9 bases agree with TRBD1. From germline, CDR1 is LNHDA and CDR2 SQIVND (reference sequence). The CDR3 is 15 residues long. The trim removed 5 bases at V and 3 bases at J, leaving 8 bases unmatched. CDR3 loop: CASSHLGQGVYEQYF. For the CDR3, the DNA is TGTGCCAGTAGTCATCTGGGACAGGGAGTCTACGAGCAGTACTTC. The full variable domain, completed using reference TRBV19 and TRBJ2-7, is DGGITQSPKYLFRKEGQNVTLSCEQNLNHDAMYWYRQDPGQGLRLIYYSQIVNDFQKGDIAEGYSVSREKKESFPLTVTSAQKNPTAFYLCASSHLGQGVYEQYFGPGTRLTVT.

This clonotype was recorded only once. The V call is TRBV5-1, the J call TRBJ2-7; the match to TRBD2 covers 7 bases. V dropped 3 bases and J dropped 6; count of bases not matched to a gene: 12. CDR1 and CDR2 (germline): SGHRS, YFSETQ. This CDR3 is 15 amino acids long. DNA for the CDR3: TGCGCCAGCAGCTCCCTAGCGGAAGAGGTCGGCGAGCAGTACTTC. This codes for CASSSLAEEVGEQYF.

As regards this clonotype: Possible read error: a much larger clone is one base away. The chain has TRBV19 and TRBJ2-2; 7 positions match TRBD1. Germline CDR1 LNHDA, CDR2 SQIVND (reference sequence). The CDR3 length is 15 residues. The CDR3 region is CASSHDRAGAGELSF. Here the CDR3 DNA reads TGTGCCAGTAGTCATGACAGGGCTGGCGCCGGGGAGCTGTCTTTT.

The chain couples TRBV4-1 to TRBJ2-5; 10 nucleotides match TRBD2. CDR3 size: 17 residues. With 2 bases clipped from V and 6 bases from J, the junction kept 12 bases outside the gene matches. Germline loops: CDR1 MGHRA, CDR2 YSYEKL. CDR3 loop: CASSQRSPASGSKTQYF. CDR3 nucleotides: TGCGCCAGCAGCCAACGCTCCCCGGCTAGCGGGAGCAAGACCCAGTACTTC.

To note about this clonotype: At one boundary the junction diverges from the germline segment, which might be a read error. The chain recombines TRBV10-1 with TRBJ1-6, with TRBD1 matching 8 bases. Germline V gene data show CDR1 as WNHNN and CDR2 as SYGVQD (reference sequence). This CDR3 contains 18 residues. CDR3 sequence reads: CASCEPTPQTGDYSPLHF. CDR3 nucleotides: TGCGCCAGCTGTGAGCCCACACCTCAGACAGGGGATTACTCACCCCTCCACTTT.

This clonotype has ten or more counts. The chain couples TRBV20-1 to TRBJ1-1; the D gene is possibly TRBD1 (5 bases). V shed 3 bases and J shed 5 bases, with 16 bases lying between them. The CDR3 has 14 residues. Germline V gives CDR1 DFQATT, CDR2 SNEGSKA (reference sequence). CDR3 amino acids: CSASDPARETEAFF. The DNA for the CDR3 is TGCAGTGCTAGCGATCCAGCCAGGGAGACTGAAGCTTTCTTT.

This clonotype was picked up many times. The V call is TRBV10-1, the J call TRBJ1-5; TRBD1 agrees at 7 bases. Germline assignment: CDR1 WNHNN and CDR2 SYGVQD (reference sequence). CDR3 length: 13 amino acids. Unmatched junction bases numbered 2, after V lost 2 bases and J lost 7 bases. Here the CDR3 reads CASSEGTEQPQHF. As DNA, the CDR3 is TGCGCCAGCAGTGAGGGGACAGAGCAGCCCCAGCATTTT.

As regards this clonotype: It may be a read error: a sequence one base away is much more abundant. This sequence joins TRBV6-1 and TRBJ2-7, with 7 bases that match TRBD1. Per the germline V gene, CDR1 is MNHNS and CDR2 is SASEGT. This CDR3 has 15 residues. The CDR3 coding sequence is TGTGCCGGCAGGGATGGGACAGACTACTCCTACGAGCAGTACTTC. This gives the protein CAGRDGTDYSYEQYF.

The table lists this clonotype with a few counts. J is TRBJ2-1 and V is TRBV11-2; 10 nucleotides align to TRBD2. CDR1 and CDR2 from the germline V gene are SGHAT and FQNNGV. Trimming cost V 5 bases and J 4 bases; bases outside gene matches: 11. The CDR3 length is 17 residues. Here the CDR3 reads CASSPPEAGGSYNEQFF. The CDR3 nucleotides are TGTGCCAGCAGCCCGCCCGAAGCGGGGGGGTCGTACAATGAGCAGTTCTTC.

The chain employs TRBV10-3 and TRBJ2-3; D might be TRBD2 (5 bases). The CDR3 has 13 amino acids. The V gene's germline CDR1 is ENHRY and CDR2 SYGVKD. V was cut by 4 bases and J by 5 bases, with 10 bases left in between. The CDR3 DNA sequence: TGTGCCATCAGTGTCAACCGGGGAGATACGCAGTATTTT. Translation: CAISVNRGDTQYF.

This clonotype came up a few times. The genes are TRBV6-1 and TRBJ1-3; D gene ambiguous. Per germline, CDR1 MNHNS and CDR2 SASEGT. The CDR3 is made up of 14 amino acids. V lost 6 bases and J lost 3, with 12 bases in between. CDR3 protein: CASRTTSGGNTIYF. The CDR3 DNA sequence: TGTGCCAGCAGGACGACCTCGGGTGGAAACACCATATATTTT.

This sequence joins TRBV5-4 and TRBJ2-1; TRBD2 aligns across 9 bases. Germline V gives CDR1 SGHNT, CDR2 YYREEE (reference sequence). The CDR3 runs to 18 residues. The trim removed 1 base at V and 0 bases at J, leaving 8 bases unmatched. CDR3 amino acids: CASSLRSSGRPSYNEQFF. The CDR3 DNA reads as TGTGCCAGCAGCTTGAGGAGCAGCGGGAGGCCCTCCTACAATGAGCAGTTCTTC.

The chain combines TRBV10-2 with TRBJ2-7, with a possible D match to TRBD2 (6 bases). This CDR3 has 14 residues. Germline-derived CDR1 and CDR2 are WSHSY and SAAADI. The V and J ends lost 2 bases and 3 bases respectively, with 11 bases between them. CDR3 DNA sequence: TGCGCCAGCAGTGAGCCCGGGAGCGGCTACGAGCAGTACTTC. Its protein product is CASSEPGSGYEQYF.

The J gene is TRBJ2-7, the V gene TRBV20-1, with a tentative D call TRBD1 (5 bases). Trimming took 1 base from V and 7 from J, leaving 11 bases between them. Per germline, CDR1 DFQATT and CDR2 SNEGSKA (reference sequence). The CDR3 is 12 amino acids. The CDR3 loop is CSARGTLLEQYF. DNA of the CDR3: TGCAGTGCTAGAGGGACATTGCTAGAGCAGTACTTC.

Concerning this clonotype itself: This sequence may be a read error, since a much larger clone differs from it by one base. The chain has TRBV5-1 and TRBJ1-1; D unclear. Germline CDR1 SGHRS, CDR2 YFSETQ. This CDR3 has 13 residues. The CDR3 reads CASSLEVNAEAFF. CDR3 coding DNA: TGCGCCAGCAGCTTGGAGGTGAACGCTGAAGCTTTCTTT.